This T cell receptor (beta chain) was sequenced during a study of shared clonotypes between healthy human individuals. The protocol was immunoSEQ multiplex PCR, while the TCRdb copy is restricted to in-frame clones and leaves out a portion. In the table there are just over 2,000,000 clones, roughly 96% of which are singletons. The CDR3 sequence is 19 residues long. Trimming shortened V by 0 bases and J by 5 bases, and 20 bases separated the two germline ends. This clone was found a few times. The sequenced sample was naive CD4+ T cells sorted from blood. Described subset: CD45RA+ positively selected. The gene calls are TRBV23-1 and TRBJ1-6; TRBD1 might be the D (6 bases). TRBV23-1 is recorded as an ORF, its role being uncertain. This receptor was obtained from a man aged 18 to 30 in good health. This CDR3 is CASSQSPGGRGTNNSPLHF. CDR3 DNA: TGCGCCAGCAGTCAATCGCCCGGGGGGCGGGGGACGAATAATTCACCCCTCCACTTT.